This T cell receptor beta chain was identified in a study of shared clonotypes between healthy human individuals. The wider study: Serving as donors were two women and three men, whose ages spanned 18 to 49.

Regarding this clone: Its specificity is unknown.

Positively selected for CCR7, the CD45RO-negative cells used as naive CD8 cells excluded terminally differentiated effector memory CD45RA+ cells. Germline-derived CDR1 and CDR2 are MNHEY and SMNVEV (reference sequence). Trimming cost V 6 bases and J 0 bases, with 12 bases left between them. The CDR3 has 15 amino acids. Authors' analysis steps: With immunoSEQ giving junction-only sequences and no quality scores, filtering differed. Repertoires were generated with immunoSEQ multiplex PCR, while TCRdb's copy carries only in-frame clones and drops some. The V and J calls and clone size come from that table; D and trimming were worked out from the DNA. The table records almost 700,000 clones, about 90% of them present only once. The study, taken as a whole, reports: Generally, naive subsets (rather than memory subsets) showed larger estimated richness.

The material sequenced was naive CD8+ T cells sorted from blood. The chain links TRBV27 to TRBJ1-3, with a tentative D call TRBD1 (5 bases). The receptor was derived from a man between 25 and 39 years old in good health. CDR3 nucleotide sequence: TGTGCCAGCAGCCCCAACGGGGGCTCTGGAAACACCATATATTTT. Its protein is CASSPNGGSGNTIYF.